Sequencing of this T cell receptor beta chain was carried out in a study of a mutant IDH1 vaccine in newly diagnosed glioma. Study context: With temozolomide cycles, or 4-6 weeks after radiotherapy alone, vaccination was started.

Time point: week 47, end of study. All doses held 300 ug of mutant IDH1 20-mer peptide, with topical imiquimod. The donors had new WHO grade 3 or 4 astrocytomas; these were IDH1-mutant and ATRX-lost. With regard to this clone: As yet, its antigen is unknown.

From germline, CDR1 is KGHSH and CDR2 LQKENI. The ends lost 3 bases at V and 6 bases at J; junction bases unmatched: 12. This CDR3 region has 16 residues. Findings of the study overall: Altogether, 85% to 95% of patients exhibited vaccine-induced immune responses.

Generated by immunoSEQ multiplex PCR, the TCRdb table keeps only in-frame clones and is missing some. Among some 87,000 clones listed, approximately 75% were seen once. The starting material was PBMCs, obtained from a glioma patient whose treatment included an IDH1 peptide vaccine. The receptor was isolated from a man aged 35 to 55 with glioma. The chain has TRBV18 and TRBJ2-3, with TRBD1 matching over 7 bases. The CDR3 DNA reads TGTGCCAGCTCACCGAGGAGAACAGGGGACGGGGATACGCAGTATTTT. Translating gives CASSPRRTGDGDTQYF.